A selection of T cell receptor beta chains follows, all from one sample in a study of blood T cell repertoires in COVID-19. Measured with immunoSEQ multiplex PCR; TCRdb has only the in-frame clones, and not every one. The repertoire holds fewer than 300,000 clones, with around 86% as singletons. The sequenced material came from peripheral blood. The origin of the receptors is a middle-aged man with COVID-19, enrolled during active disease. Both conserved end residues are trimmed from each CDR3. Rows may omit the clone size; those that give it use once, few, many or a size class.

clone size	V gene	J gene	CDR3 protein
NA	TRBV19	TRBJ1-2	ASSSPGGSNYGYT
NA	TRBV29-1	TRBJ1-2	SVRTGDGYGYT
NA	TRBV7-2	TRBJ1-5	ASSLGYNHAQPQH
NA	TRBV27	TRBJ1-2	ASSTGQGRYGYT
NA	TRBV3-1/TRBV3-2	TRBJ2-7	ASSPLGSRSYEQY
NA	TRBV18	TRBJ2-5	ASSLTGLQETQY
once	TRBV11-2	TRBJ2-7	ASSYSGKYEQY
NA	TRBV29-1	TRBJ1-5	SAPPRTSYSNQPQH
NA	TRBV7-9	TRBJ2-3	ASRGGTDTQY
NA	TRBV18	TRBJ2-1	ASSPSKGKFNEQF
NA	TRBV6-1	TRBJ2-1	ASSRDRGVYNEQF
NA	TRBV7-9	TRBJ1-6	ASSPDRFNSYNSPLH
NA	TRBV6-5	TRBJ2-5	ASTRGYRTQY
NA	TRBV6-2/TRBV6-3	TRBJ2-5	ASSKRGLGETQY
NA	TRBV3-1/TRBV3-2	TRBJ2-1	ASSQDFGGVAYNEQF
NA	TRBV5-6	TRBJ2-7	ASSLAGLAGLYEQY
NA	TRBV25-1	TRBJ1-3	ASSLYGAGNTIY
NA	TRBV10-3	TRBJ2-2	ASLSRSTGELF
NA	TRBV5-1	TRBJ2-7	ASMPGTVSYEQY
NA	TRBV9	TRBJ2-1	ASSSYRDPYNEQF
NA	TRBV19	TRBJ1-1	ASSLLRSGEAF
once	TRBV5-1	TRBJ2-2	ASSWAGAKNTGELF
NA	TRBV29-1	TRBJ1-2	SVEEQGSNYGYT